This entry lists 7 T cell receptor beta chains sequenced from one sample in a study of blood T cell repertoires in COVID-19. Clones were read by immunoSEQ multiplex PCR, and TCRdb kept only the in-frame ones, dropping some. The repertoire holds hundreds of thousands of clones, with around 87% as singletons. What was sequenced was peripheral blood. The receptors come from a woman between 50 and 59 years old who had recovered from COVID-19.

V is TRBV9 and J is TRBJ1-1; 7 nucleotides match TRBD1. The CDR3 is 15 residues long. Germline V CDR1 and CDR2: SGDLS, YYNGEE. The J segment lost 1 base and the V segment lost 3 bases, leaving 6 bases of the junction unmatched. The CDR3 region is CASSAGDRRNTEAFF. In DNA, the CDR3 is TGTGCCAGCAGCGCGGGGGACAGACGGAACACTGAAGCTTTCTTT.

This sequence joins TRBV30 and TRBJ1-3, with D possibly matching TRBD1 (5 bases). The V and J ends lost 2 bases and 0 bases respectively, with 8 bases between them. Germline CDR1 GTSNPN, CDR2 SVGIG (reference sequence). The CDR3 contains 14 residues. Here the CDR3 DNA reads TGTGCCTGGAGTTCAGGGCTCTCTGGAAACACCATATATTTT. The encoded protein is CAWSSGLSGNTIYF.

This clone was found once. The rearrangement links TRBV6-1 to TRBJ1-1; D is undetermined. The germline CDR1 and CDR2 sequences are MNHNS and SASEGT. This CDR3 has 13 residues. Trimming left V 0 bases short and J 3 bases short, with 5 bases between. CDR3: CASSEAADTEAFF. As DNA, the CDR3 is TGTGCCAGCAGTGAAGCGGCCGACACTGAAGCTTTCTTT.

The chain has TRBV11-2 and TRBJ2-1; 8 nucleotides align to TRBD1. CDR3 length equals 14 residues. Germline loops: CDR1 SGHAT, CDR2 FQNNGV. Germline trimming cut 7 bases from V and 8 bases from J; bases unmatched to any gene: 10. The CDR3 protein is CASTIRGRWYEQFF. The CDR3 nucleotides read TGTGCCAGCACAATCAGGGGGCGCTGGTATGAGCAGTTCTTC.

V is TRBV10-3 and J is TRBJ1-1, with 7 bases identical to TRBD1. CDR3 length equals 14 residues. The V gene end was trimmed by 6 bases and the J gene end by 5 bases; junction bases not matched to a gene: 9. Germline CDR1 and CDR2: ENHRY and SYGVKD. Here the CDR3 reads CAIRVTGVGTEAFF. CDR3 DNA sequence: TGTGCCATCAGGGTTACAGGGGTGGGGACTGAAGCTTTCTTT.

The genes are TRBV28 and TRBJ1-5, with D unclear. The V end lost 6 bases, the J end lost 4 bases, and 16 bases lay between the germline ends. CDR3 length: 15 residues. CDR1 is MDHEN and CDR2 is SYDVKM in the germline V gene. CDR3 DNA: TGTGCCAGCAGCCTATATTCCGGGGTGAATCAGCCCCAGCATTTT. Amino acids: CASSLYSGVNQPQHF.

About this clone itself: Other nucleotide sequences from this sample produce the same CDR3. The chain couples TRBV2 to TRBJ2-7; possibly TRBD2 for D (6 bases). This CDR3 comprises 11 residues. CDR1 is SNHLY and CDR2 is FYNNEI in the germline V gene. The germline V and J ends were trimmed by 5 bases and 4 bases, with 6 bases remaining between them. CDR3 sequence: CASSREYEQYF. The CDR3 nucleotides read TGTGCCAGCAGTCGGGAGTACGAGCAGTACTTC.